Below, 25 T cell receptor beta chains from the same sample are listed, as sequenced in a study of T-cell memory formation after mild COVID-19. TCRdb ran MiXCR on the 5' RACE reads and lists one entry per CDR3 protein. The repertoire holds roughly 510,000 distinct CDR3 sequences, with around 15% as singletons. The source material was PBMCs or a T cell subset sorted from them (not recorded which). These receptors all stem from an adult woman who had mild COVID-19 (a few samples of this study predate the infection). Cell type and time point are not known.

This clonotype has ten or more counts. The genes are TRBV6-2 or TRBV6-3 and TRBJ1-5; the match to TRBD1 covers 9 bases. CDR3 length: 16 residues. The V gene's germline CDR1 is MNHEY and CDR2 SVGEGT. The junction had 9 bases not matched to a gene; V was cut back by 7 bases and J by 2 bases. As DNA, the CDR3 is TGTGCCAGCACCAAGGGGGACAGGGCTGGCAATCAGCCCCAGCATTTT. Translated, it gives CASTKGDRAGNQPQHF.

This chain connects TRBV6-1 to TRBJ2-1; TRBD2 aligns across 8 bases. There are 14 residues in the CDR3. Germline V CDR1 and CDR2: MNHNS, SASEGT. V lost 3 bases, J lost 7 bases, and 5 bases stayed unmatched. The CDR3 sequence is CASSEVAGPNEQFF. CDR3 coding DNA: TGTGCCAGCAGTGAGGTAGCGGGGCCTAATGAGCAGTTCTTC.

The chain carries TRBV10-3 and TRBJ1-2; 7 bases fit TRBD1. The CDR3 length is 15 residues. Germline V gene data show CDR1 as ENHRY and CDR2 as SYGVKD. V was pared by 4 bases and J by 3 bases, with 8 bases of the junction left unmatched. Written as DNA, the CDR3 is TGTGCCATCAGTGCAGGGGGAGGTCTTGACTATGGCTACACCTTC. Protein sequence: CAISAGGGLDYGYTF.

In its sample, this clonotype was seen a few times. Written as DNA, the CDR3 is TGTGCCAGCAGCCAAGATCAGGACGGATTATTCACCGGGGAGCTGTTTTTT. This sequence encodes CASSQDQDGLFTGELFF. This chain joins TRBV3-1 and TRBJ2-2; no firm D call. Germline loops: CDR1 LGHDT, CDR2 YNNKEL (reference sequence). The ends were cut back, 0 bases at V and 4 bases at J, with 15 bases in the middle. There are 17 residues in the CDR3.

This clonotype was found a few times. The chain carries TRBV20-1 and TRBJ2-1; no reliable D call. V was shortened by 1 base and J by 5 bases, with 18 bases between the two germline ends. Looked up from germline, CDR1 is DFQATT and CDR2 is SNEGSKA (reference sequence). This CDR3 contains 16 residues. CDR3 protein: CSARVFGSSGHNEQFF. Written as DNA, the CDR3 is TGCAGTGCTAGAGTCTTCGGCTCATCGGGCCACAATGAGCAGTTCTTC.

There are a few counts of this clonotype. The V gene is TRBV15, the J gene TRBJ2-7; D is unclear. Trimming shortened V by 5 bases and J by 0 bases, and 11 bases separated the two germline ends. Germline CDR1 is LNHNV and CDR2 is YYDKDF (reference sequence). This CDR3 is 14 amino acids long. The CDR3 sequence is CATSWAGNSYEQYF. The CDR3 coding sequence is TGTGCCACCAGCTGGGCCGGAAACTCCTACGAGCAGTACTTC. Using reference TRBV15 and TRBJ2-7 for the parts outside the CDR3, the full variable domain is DAMVIQNPRYQVTQFGKPVTLSCSQTLNHNVMYWYQQKSSQAPKLLFHYYDKDFNNEADTPDNFQSRRPNTSFCFLDIRSPGLGDTAMYLCATSWAGNSYEQYFGPGTRLTVT.

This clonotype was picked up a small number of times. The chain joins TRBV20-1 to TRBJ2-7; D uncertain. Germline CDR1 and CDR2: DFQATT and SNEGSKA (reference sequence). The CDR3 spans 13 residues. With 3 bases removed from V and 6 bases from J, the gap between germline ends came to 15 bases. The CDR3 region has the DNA TGCAGTGCTAGTGTTCAGTCCTCCGGCGAGCAGTACTTC. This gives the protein CSASVQSSGEQYF.

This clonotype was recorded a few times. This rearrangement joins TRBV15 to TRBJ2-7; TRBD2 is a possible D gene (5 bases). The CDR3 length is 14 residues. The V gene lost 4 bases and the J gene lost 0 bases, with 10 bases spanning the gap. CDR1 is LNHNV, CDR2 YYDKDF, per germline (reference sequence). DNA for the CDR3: TGTGCCACCAGCAATAGGCGGGCCTCCTACGAGCAGTACTTC. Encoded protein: CATSNRRASYEQYF. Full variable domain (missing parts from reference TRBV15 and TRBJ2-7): DAMVIQNPRYQVTQFGKPVTLSCSQTLNHNVMYWYQQKSSQAPKLLFHYYDKDFNNEADTPDNFQSRRPNTSFCFLDIRSPGLGDTAMYLCATSNRRASYEQYFGPGTRLTVT.

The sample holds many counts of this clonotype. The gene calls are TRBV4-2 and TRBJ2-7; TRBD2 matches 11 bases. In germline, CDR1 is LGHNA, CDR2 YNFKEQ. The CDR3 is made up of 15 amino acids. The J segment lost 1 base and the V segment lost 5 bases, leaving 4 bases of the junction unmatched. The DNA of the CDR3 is TGTGCCAGCAGCGCTACTAGCGGGGGTTCCTACGAGCAGTACTTC. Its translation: CASSATSGGSYEQYF.

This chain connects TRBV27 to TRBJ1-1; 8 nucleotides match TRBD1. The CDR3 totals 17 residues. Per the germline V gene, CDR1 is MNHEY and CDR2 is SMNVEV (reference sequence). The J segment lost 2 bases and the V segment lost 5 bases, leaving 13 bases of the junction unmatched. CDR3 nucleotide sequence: TGTGCCAGCAGTATCCTCGGGTCCGGACAGGGAAACACTGAAGCTTTCTTT. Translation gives CASSILGSGQGNTEAFF.

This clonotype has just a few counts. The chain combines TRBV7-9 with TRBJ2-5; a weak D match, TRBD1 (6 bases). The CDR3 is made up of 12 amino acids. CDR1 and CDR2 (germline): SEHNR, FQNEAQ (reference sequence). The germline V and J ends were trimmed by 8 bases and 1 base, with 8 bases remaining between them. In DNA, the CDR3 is TGTGCCAGCGCCAGGGGCCAAGAGACCCAGTACTTC. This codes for CASARGQETQYF. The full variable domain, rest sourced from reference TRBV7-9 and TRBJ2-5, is DTGVSQNPRHKITKRGQNVTFRCDPISEHNRLYWYRQTLGQGPEFLTYFQNEAQLEKSRLLSDRFSAERPKGSFSTLEIQRTEQGDSAMYLCASARGQETQYFGPGTRLLVL.

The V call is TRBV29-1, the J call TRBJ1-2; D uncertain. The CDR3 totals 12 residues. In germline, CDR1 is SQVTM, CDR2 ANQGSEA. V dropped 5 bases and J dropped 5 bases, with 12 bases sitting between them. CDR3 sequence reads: CSVPGGSYGYTF. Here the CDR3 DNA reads TGCAGCGTTCCGGGTGGTTCATATGGCTACACCTTC.

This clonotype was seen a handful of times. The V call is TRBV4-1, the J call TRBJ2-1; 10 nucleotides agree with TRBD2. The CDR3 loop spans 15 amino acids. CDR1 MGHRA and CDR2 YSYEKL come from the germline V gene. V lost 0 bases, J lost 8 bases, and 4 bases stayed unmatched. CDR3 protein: CASSQEAGGPDEQFF. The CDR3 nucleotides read TGCGCCAGCAGCCAAGAAGCGGGGGGGCCGGATGAGCAGTTCTTC.

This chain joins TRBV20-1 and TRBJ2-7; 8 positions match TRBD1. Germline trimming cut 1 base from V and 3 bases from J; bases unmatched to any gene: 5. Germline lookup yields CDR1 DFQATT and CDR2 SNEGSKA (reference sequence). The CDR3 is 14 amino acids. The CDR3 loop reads CSARGQGRLYEQYF. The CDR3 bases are TGCAGTGCTAGAGGACAGGGGAGGCTCTACGAGCAGTACTTC.

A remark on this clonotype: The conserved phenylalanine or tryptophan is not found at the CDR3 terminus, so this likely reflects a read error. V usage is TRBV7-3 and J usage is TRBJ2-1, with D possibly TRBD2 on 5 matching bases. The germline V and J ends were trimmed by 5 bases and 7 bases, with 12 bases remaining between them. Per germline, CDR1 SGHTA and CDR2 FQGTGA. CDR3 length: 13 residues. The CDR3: CASSPGLGNEQFL. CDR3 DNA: TGTGCCAGCAGCCCCGGACTGGGGAATGAGCAGTTCTTA.

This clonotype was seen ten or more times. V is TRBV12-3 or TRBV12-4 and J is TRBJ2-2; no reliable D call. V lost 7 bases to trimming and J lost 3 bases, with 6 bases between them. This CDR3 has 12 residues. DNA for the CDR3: TGTGCCAGCACTGGGGACACCGGGGAGCTGTTTTTT. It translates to CASTGDTGELFF.

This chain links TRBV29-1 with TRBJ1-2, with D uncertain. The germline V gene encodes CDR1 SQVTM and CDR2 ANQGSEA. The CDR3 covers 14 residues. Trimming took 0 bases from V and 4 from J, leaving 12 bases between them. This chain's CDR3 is CSVEEVTVAYGYTF. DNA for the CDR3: TGCAGCGTTGAAGAGGTGACGGTAGCCTATGGCTACACCTTC.

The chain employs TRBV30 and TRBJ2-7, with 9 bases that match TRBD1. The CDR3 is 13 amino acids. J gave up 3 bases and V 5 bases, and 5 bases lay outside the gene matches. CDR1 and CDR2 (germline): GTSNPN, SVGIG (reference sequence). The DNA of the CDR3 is TGTGCCTGGGCTACAGGGGGCGACTACGAGCAGTACTTC. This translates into CAWATGGDYEQYF.

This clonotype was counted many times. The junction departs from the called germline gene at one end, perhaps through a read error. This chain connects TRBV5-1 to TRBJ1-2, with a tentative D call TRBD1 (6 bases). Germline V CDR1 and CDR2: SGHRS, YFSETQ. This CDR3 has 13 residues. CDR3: CASSLGTNYGYTF. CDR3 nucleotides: TGTGCCAGCAGCTTAGGGACAAACTATGGCTACACCTTC.

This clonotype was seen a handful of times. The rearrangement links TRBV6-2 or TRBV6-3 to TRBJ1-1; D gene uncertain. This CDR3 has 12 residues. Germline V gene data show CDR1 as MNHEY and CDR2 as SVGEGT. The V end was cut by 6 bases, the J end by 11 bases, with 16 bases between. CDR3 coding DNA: TGTGCCAGCAGCTCCAGGCCCCTTGCGGCTTTCTTT. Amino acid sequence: CASSSRPLAAFF.

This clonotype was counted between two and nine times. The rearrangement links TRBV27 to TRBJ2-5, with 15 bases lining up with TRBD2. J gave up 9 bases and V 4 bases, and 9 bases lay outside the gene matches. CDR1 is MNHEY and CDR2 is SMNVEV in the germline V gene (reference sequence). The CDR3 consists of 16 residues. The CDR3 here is CASSSTGTSGRKAQYF. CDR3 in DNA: TGTGCCAGCAGTTCTACCGGGACTAGCGGGAGGAAGGCCCAGTACTTC.

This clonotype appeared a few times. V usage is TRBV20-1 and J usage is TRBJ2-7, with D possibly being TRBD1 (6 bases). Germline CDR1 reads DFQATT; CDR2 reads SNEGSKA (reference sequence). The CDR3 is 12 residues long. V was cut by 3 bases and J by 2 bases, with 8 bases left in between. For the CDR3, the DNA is TGCAGTGCTAGGGACAGACCCTACGAGCAGTACTTC. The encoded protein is CSARDRPYEQYF.

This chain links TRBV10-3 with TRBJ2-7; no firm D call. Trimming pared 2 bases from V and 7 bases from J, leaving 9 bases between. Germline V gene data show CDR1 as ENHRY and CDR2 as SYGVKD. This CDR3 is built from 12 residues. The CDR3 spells CAISERSGEQYF. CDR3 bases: TGTGCCATCAGTGAGAGGTCGGGTGAGCAGTACTTC.

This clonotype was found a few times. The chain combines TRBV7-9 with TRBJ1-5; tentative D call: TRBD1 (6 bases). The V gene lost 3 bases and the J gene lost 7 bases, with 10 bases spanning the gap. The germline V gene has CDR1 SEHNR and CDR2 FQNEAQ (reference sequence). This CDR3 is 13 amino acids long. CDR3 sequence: CASSFGGRQPQHF. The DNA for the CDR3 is TGTGCCAGCAGCTTCGGGGGGCGGCAGCCCCAGCATTTT.

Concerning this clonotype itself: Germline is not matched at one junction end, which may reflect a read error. CDR3 sequence (DNA): TGTGCCACTCCCCGTCCCGGGGGGAGCACAGATACGAAGTATTTT. This gives the protein CATPRPGGSTDTKYF. The chain couples TRBV12-3 or TRBV12-4 to TRBJ2-3; 7 nucleotides agree with TRBD2. The CDR3 covers 15 residues.